This T cell receptor beta chain was found in a study of kidney transplant recipient with SARS-CoV-2 infection (dated by TCRdb to the early 2020s). From the cysteine through the phenylalanine, the CDR3 covers 14 amino acids. Left in the record is the CDR3 DNA by itself, 42 bases read in frame from the first base. Per the germline V gene (reference sequence), SGHKS is the CDR1 and YYEKEE is the CDR2. The V end loses 0 bases and the J end loses 6 bases, and a stretch of 10 bases separates them. In the paper's terms, the time point label means: pre-pandemic baseline sample and day 111 after first positive SARS-CoV-2 test. This sample was sequenced with an Illumina MiSeq. Profiling of the peripheral T cell repertoire targeted human TCRbeta genes. As for how the authors treated the data: Beta-binomial modelling was used to test for differences in clonotype abundance while accounting for variability over time. Clonotypes that had expanded were screened against the ImmuneCODE reference database of SARS-CoV-2-associated TCRs and mapped onto regions of the viral genome. Additional repertoire analyses examined TRBV gene usage, CDR3 length, CDR3 amino acid overlap between time points, distributions of clonotype abundance, and Jaccard similarity. The raw public data were reprocessed by TCRdb itself: fastp quality trimming at Q25, MiXCR clonotype calling, in-frame beta chains only. Every entry covers one CDR3 protein and lists the most common genes and DNA from its rows. The V and J calls were not made by the authors but by TCRdb's processing. This sample is represented by about 240,000 distinct CDR3 sequences; 29% of them were singletons. Roughly 7% of the sample is held by the ten biggest clonotypes.

This clonotype was counted at least ten times. No cognate antigen has been identified for it. Nothing much larger sits one base from this clone, and base qualities are not available. This clonotype was sampled from a young adult male patient who had COVID-19 and was a kidney transplant recipient. Following a transplant, some T cells may be graft donor cells, not patient cells. Sequencing used a blood sample, obtained at baseline and between days 110 and 120 from a kidney transplant recipient. This chain joins TRBV5-5 to TRBJ2-4; the D gene could be either TRBD1 or TRBD2, each agreeing at 5 bases. The nucleotide sequence is given as TGTGCCAGCAGCTTGGTTGGGGGTAGAAACATTCAGTACTTC. Its coded protein is CASSLVGGRNIQYF.